Reported below is one TCR beta chain. These data come from a study of blood T cell repertoires in COVID-19. Trimming removed 0 bases from V and 4 bases from J; junction bases left unmatched: 1. The CDR3 covers 16 residues. The germline V gene has CDR1 WNHNN and CDR2 SYGVQD (reference sequence). Here immunoSEQ multiplex PCR was the method, and the copy in TCRdb shows in-frame clones only, minus some. The table shows fewer than 350,000 clones, with about 85% occurring only once. The sample taken for sequencing was PBMCs or T cells enriched from blood (not recorded which). This receptor was taken from a woman between 45 and 65 years old who had recovered from COVID-19. The J gene is TRBJ2-1, the V gene TRBV10-1; 12 bases are a match to TRBD2. Here the CDR3 DNA reads TGCGCCAGCAGTGAGTCGGGACTAGCGGGTTACAATGAGCAGTTCTTC. This sequence encodes CASSESGLAGYNEQFF.